Following are 20 T cell receptor beta chains from one sample sequenced in a study of T-cell memory formation after mild COVID-19. TCRdb re-called the 5' RACE reads with MiXCR, one entry per CDR3 protein. The sample carries roughly 610,000 distinct CDR3 sequences, 17% recorded once. Sample: PBMCs or a T cell subset sorted from them (not recorded which). The receptor source for this set is an adult woman who had mild COVID-19 (a few samples of this study predate the infection). Cell type and time point are not known.

The chain has TRBV10-3 and TRBJ2-1; possible D gene TRBD1, 6 bases. This CDR3 contains 13 residues. V lost 7 bases and J lost 5, with 12 bases in between. Germline-derived CDR1 and CDR2 are ENHRY and SYGVKD. CDR3 in DNA: TGTGCCATCAAAGGACAGTCCAACAATGAGCAGTTCTTC. Its protein is CAIKGQSNNEQFF.

The V call is TRBV7-9, the J call TRBJ1-1; perhaps TRBD1 as D (6 bases). V lost 5 bases and J lost 6, with 19 bases in between. Germline V gene sequence: CDR1 SEHNR, CDR2 FQNEAQ (reference sequence). This CDR3 has 15 residues. CDR3: CASSRSGGRGAEAFF. CDR3 nucleotide sequence: TGTGCCAGCAGCCGCTCGGGGGGGCGTGGGGCTGAAGCTTTCTTT.

The V gene is TRBV3-1, the J gene TRBJ1-1; no firm D call. The CDR3 is 14 amino acids. The germline V gene has CDR1 LGHDT and CDR2 YNNKEL (reference sequence). V shed 7 bases and J shed 4 bases, with 16 bases lying between them. The CDR3 reads CASNGVGVRTEAFF. The CDR3 DNA reads TGTGCCAGCAACGGGGTCGGGGTTCGCACTGAAGCTTTCTTT. The variable domain in full, completed from reference TRBV3-1 and TRBJ1-1, reads DTAVSQTPKYLVTQMGNDKSIKCEQNLGHDTMYWYKQDSKKFLKIMFSYNNKELIINETVPNRFSPKSPDKAHLNLHINSLELGDSAVYFCASNGVGVRTEAFFGQGTRLTVV.

Only a few counts were recorded for this clonotype. The gene calls are TRBV25-1 and TRBJ2-7; D is ambiguous. Per germline, CDR1 MGHDK and CDR2 SYGVNS. CDR3 length: 11 amino acids. Trimming removed 6 bases from V and 3 bases from J, with 6 bases in between. The CDR3 sequence: CASSKNYEQYF. The CDR3 DNA sequence: TGTGCCAGCAGCAAGAACTACGAGCAGTACTTC.

The rearrangement joins TRBV27 to TRBJ1-5; no clear D. The V end lost 2 bases, the J end lost 6 bases, and 11 bases lay between the germline ends. CDR3 length: 14 amino acids. From germline, CDR1 is MNHEY and CDR2 SMNVEV (reference sequence). The CDR3 region has the DNA TGTGCCAGCAGTTTAGGGCAGGAGTTTCAGCCCCAGCATTTT. This gives the protein CASSLGQEFQPQHF.

V gene TRBV25-1 combines with J gene TRBJ1-2; D unresolved. The CDR3 loop spans 16 amino acids. V lost 1 base, J lost 0 bases, and 12 bases lay in between. Germline V lookup: CDR1 MGHDK, CDR2 SYGVNS. The CDR3 is CASSELGPTTNYGYTF. For the CDR3, the DNA is TGTGCCAGCAGTGAATTAGGGCCAACGACTAACTATGGCTACACCTTC.

This clonotype was seen only a few times. The chain links TRBV20-1 to TRBJ1-6, with D possibly being TRBD1 (6 bases). Germline V CDR1 and CDR2: DFQATT, SNEGSKA (reference sequence). The CDR3 length is 13 residues. The V and J ends lost 2 bases and 7 bases respectively, with 9 bases between them. The CDR3 reads CSARWTANSPLHF. CDR3 nucleotides: TGCAGTGCTAGATGGACAGCCAATTCACCCCTCCACTTT.

The J gene is TRBJ2-3, the V gene TRBV2; D possibly corresponds to TRBD2 (6 bases). Germline V lookup: CDR1 SNHLY, CDR2 FYNNEI. The CDR3 runs to 14 residues. The ends were cut back, 3 bases at V and 6 bases at J, with 13 bases in the middle. The CDR3 DNA reads as TGTGCCAGCAGTGATGTAGCGGTCGTGGATACGCAGTATTTT. It encodes CASSDVAVVDTQYF.

This clonotype was counted only a few times. V is TRBV7-3 and J is TRBJ2-1; 11 nucleotides match TRBD2. The CDR3 is 17 residues long. J gave up 4 bases and V 5 bases, and 10 bases lay outside the gene matches. The germline CDR1 and CDR2 sequences are SGHTA and FQGTGA. Here the CDR3 DNA reads TGTGCCAGCAGCCCGACTGTAGCGGGGGGGCGGTACAATGAGCAGTTCTTC. Protein product: CASSPTVAGGRYNEQFF.

Many counts were recorded for this clonotype. The V call is TRBV9, the J call TRBJ1-6, with D tentatively TRBD1 (6 bases). The germline gives CDR1 SGDLS, CDR2 YYNGEE. This CDR3 spans 17 amino acids. Trimming removed 4 bases at V and 5 bases at J, with 19 bases between. Here the CDR3 DNA reads TGTGCCAGCAGCCCACGTTCGGGACAATGGAATAATTCACCCCTCCACTTT. This gives the protein CASSPRSGQWNNSPLHF.

The chain carries TRBV6-2 or TRBV6-3 and TRBJ2-1; no clear D. The CDR3 length is 13 residues. Trimming removed 5 bases at V and 4 bases at J, with 9 bases between. Per germline, CDR1 MNHEY and CDR2 SVGEGT. The CDR3 DNA follows: TGTGCCAGCAGTGACCAAGGGTACAATGAGCAGTTCTTC. It specifies CASSDQGYNEQFF.

This clonotype was detected a few times. The chain carries TRBV7-8 and TRBJ2-5, with a weak D call TRBD1 (5 bases). The V gene lost 4 bases and the J gene lost 4 bases, with 13 bases spanning the gap. The CDR3 runs to 14 residues. Germline V gives CDR1 SGHVS, CDR2 FQNEAQ. The CDR3 DNA follows: TGTGCCAGCAGCTCCCTAGGGGTGGGAGAGACCCAGTACTTC. As protein: CASSSLGVGETQYF.

This chain joins TRBV29-1 and TRBJ1-2; no clear D. CDR1 is SQVTM, CDR2 ANQGSEA, per germline. This CDR3 comprises 10 residues. With 2 bases removed from V and 5 bases from J, the gap between germline ends came to 3 bases. The DNA of the CDR3 is TGCAGCGTTGAATCTTATGGCTACACCTTC. It codes for CSVESYGYTF.

The chain has TRBV7-6 and TRBJ2-1; tentatively, D is TRBD2 (7 bases). The V and J ends lost 5 bases and 7 bases respectively, with 15 bases between them. CDR3 length: 14 residues. Germline assignment: CDR1 SGHVS and CDR2 FNYEAQ. This chain's CDR3 is CASSGGGGLNEQFF. In DNA, the CDR3 is TGTGCCAGCAGCGGAGGGGGAGGGCTGAATGAGCAGTTCTTC.

The table lists this clonotype with a few counts. The V and J genes are TRBV4-1 and TRBJ2-7; no clear D. Between the trimmed V and J ends, which lost 0 bases and 2 bases, there was a span of 11 bases. The CDR3 runs to 15 residues. Germline V gene lookup returns CDR1 MGHRA and CDR2 YSYEKL. The CDR3 sequence: CASSQEAAGTYEQYF. CDR3 coding DNA: TGCGCCAGCAGCCAAGAGGCGGCAGGAACCTACGAGCAGTACTTC.

V gene TRBV5-1 combines with J gene TRBJ2-3, with 7 positions matching TRBD2. CDR3 length: 14 residues. Germline CDR1 SGHRS, CDR2 YFSETQ. V gave up 2 bases and J gave up 6 bases; unmatched junction bases: 6. The CDR3 reads CASSFVGEGDTQYF. The CDR3 DNA reads as TGCGCCAGCAGCTTCGTCGGGGAGGGGGATACGCAGTATTTT.

This clonotype has only a few counts. The chain combines TRBV5-1 with TRBJ1-1; D not resolved. The germline CDR1 and CDR2 sequences are SGHRS and YFSETQ. V was clipped by 1 base and J by 4 bases, with 11 bases between them. CDR3 length: 14 amino acids. CDR3 region: CASSLTTGSTEAFF. Written as DNA, the CDR3 is TGCGCCAGCAGCTTGACTACGGGAAGCACTGAAGCTTTCTTT.

Ten or more counts support this clonotype. The J gene is TRBJ2-1, the V gene TRBV3-1; weak D call: TRBD2 (5 bases). Trimming removed 0 bases at V and 6 bases at J, with 12 bases between. The germline gives CDR1 LGHDT, CDR2 YNNKEL (reference sequence). The CDR3 length is 15 residues. The CDR3 spells CASSQDPLAFNEQFF. The CDR3, as DNA: TGTGCCAGCAGCCAAGATCCCCTAGCCTTCAATGAGCAGTTCTTC.

Here the CDR3 DNA reads TGTGCCAGCAGCCCATACGGGAAGGGCCCGTCACGGGATAATGAGCAGTTCTTC. It translates to CASSPYGKGPSRDNEQFF. The chain is built from TRBV3-1 and TRBJ2-1, with D possibly TRBD2 on 5 matching bases. This CDR3 has 18 amino acids. CDR1 is LGHDT and CDR2 is YNNKEL in the germline V gene (reference sequence). The V end was cut by 4 bases, the J end by 7 bases, with 26 bases between.

The rearrangement uses TRBV24-1 and TRBJ2-7; weak D call: TRBD2 (6 bases). This CDR3 contains 12 residues. Germline assignment: CDR1 KGHDR and CDR2 SFDVKD. V gave up 9 bases and J gave up 5 bases, with 13 bases separating them. The DNA of the CDR3 is TGTGCCACCTCCGGGAGTCTTGACGAGCAGTACTTC. Amino acids: CATSGSLDEQYF.